This TCR beta chain was captured in a study of blood T cell repertoires in COVID-19. Study overall: Donors in the United States, Italy and Spain gave samples during acute or convalescent COVID-19. The cDNA or gDNA used as material had been derived from T cells, B-cell-depleted T cells, or PBMCs.

Per the germline V gene, CDR1 is SEHNR and CDR2 is FQNEAQ (reference sequence). Deletions cut 4 bases from V and 8 bases from J, with 14 bases between. This CDR3 is 14 amino acids long. Authors' methods: Amplification of reference gene primers provided the estimated nucleated cell counts. Only in-frame clones appear in the TCRdb table, and some are missing; sequencing was by immunoSEQ multiplex PCR. That table furnishes V, J and clone size, whereas the DNA furnished D and trimming. The table records roughly 250,000 clones, roughly 86% of them present only once. The receptor was isolated from a woman between 45 and 60 years old with acute or convalescent COVID-19. Source material: peripheral blood. The chain has TRBV7-9 and TRBJ1-4; D is uncertain. This CDR3 is CASSSGGSWEKLFF. The CDR3 coding sequence is TGTGCCAGCAGCTCAGGCGGGTCTTGGGAAAAACTGTTTTTT.